This T cell receptor beta chain derives from a study of blood T cell repertoires in COVID-19. Whole-study context: The origin of the acute and convalescent COVID-19 samples was the United States, Italy and Spain.

Measured with immunoSEQ multiplex PCR; TCRdb has only the in-frame clones, and not every one. The repertoire holds about 240,000 clones, with approximately 86% as singletons. Germline trimming cut 3 bases from V and 7 bases from J; bases unmatched to any gene: 8. The CDR3 loop spans 16 amino acids. From germline, CDR1 is KGHDR and CDR2 SFDVKD. The TCR was taken from a human donor in a cohort sampled during active COVID-19. The chain links TRBV24-1 to TRBJ2-3; 11 positions agree with TRBD2. The sample taken for sequencing was peripheral blood. DNA of the CDR3: TGTGCCACCAGTGATCCGAAACTAGCGGGGGTTCATACGCAGTATTTT. Protein product: CATSDPKLAGVHTQYF.